This T cell receptor (beta chain) originates from a study of T cell responses to AZD1222 COVID-19 vaccine. Assay: immunoSEQ multiplex PCR; the TCRdb copy retains only in-frame clones and omits some. Here the sample spans approximately 150,000 clones, approximately 91% being singletons. The germline CDR1 and CDR2 sequences are SGHRS and YFSETQ. The CDR3 covers 15 residues. V lost 4 bases, J lost 0 bases, and 10 bases lay in between. This clonotype originated in an adult who received the AZD1222 COVID-19 vaccine. The chain recombines TRBV5-1 with TRBJ1-4; no definite D call. Sequencing used peripheral blood, obtained 28 days after the second AZD1222 dose. As DNA, the CDR3 is TGCGCCAGCAGCGGGGAGGGCGCAACTAATGAAAAACTGTTTTTT. Encoded protein: CASSGEGATNEKLFF. Supplemented by reference TRBV5-1 and TRBJ1-4, the full variable domain reads KAGVTQTPRYLIKTRGQQVTLSCSPISGHRSVSWYQQTPGQGLQFLFEYFSETQRNKGNFPGRFSGRQFSNSRSEMNVSTLELGDSALYLCASSGEGATNEKLFFGSGTQLSVL.